This T cell receptor (beta chain) is from a study of control samples from healthy donors and cancer patients. The CDR3 is 14 amino acids. V was clipped by 6 bases and J by 0 bases, with 12 bases between them. CDR1 and CDR2 from the germline V gene are SGHNT and YYREEE (reference sequence). The data were produced by immunoSEQ multiplex PCR, yet TCRdb's version contains in-frame clones alone and is incomplete. This table has 40,000 to 60,000 clones, roughly 90% appearing once. The source of this sequence is a man in his sixties with head and neck cancer. The sample consisted of PBMCs. The chain uses TRBV5-4 and TRBJ1-2, with D possibly matching TRBD1 (6 bases). In nucleotides, the CDR3 is TGTGCCAGCACACGGGACAAGTCTAACTATGGCTACACCTTC. Protein product: CASTRDKSNYGYTF.